Following are 14 T cell receptor beta chains from one sample sequenced in a study of T-cell reconstitution after alpha-beta-depleted transplantation in children. This sample's TCRbeta library carried unique molecular identifier barcodes. TCRdb reanalysed the PCR reads using MiXCR and keeps one entry per CDR3 protein. The sample holds about 270,000 distinct CDR3 sequences, approximately 9.6% seen once. This sample comprised PBMCs from the stem cell graft donor, obtained from the stem cell graft. These receptors all come from a human donor who donated a stem cell graft to a child with SCID.

The chain combines TRBV29-1 with TRBJ2-3; no definite D call. Germline values: CDR1 SQVTM, CDR2 ANQGSEA. Trimming took 4 bases from V and 2 from J, leaving 13 bases between them. CDR3 length equals 14 residues. CDR3 amino acids: CSVVGVPYTDTQYF. CDR3 nucleotide sequence: TGCAGCGTTGTTGGGGTGCCGTACACAGATACGCAGTATTTT.

In its sample, this clonotype was seen a few times. The V call is TRBV7-8, the J call TRBJ2-7; D tentatively reads TRBD1 or TRBD2 (6 bases each). The CDR3 loop spans 15 amino acids. Per germline, CDR1 SGHVS and CDR2 FQNEAQ. Trimming pared 7 bases from V and 0 bases from J, leaving 16 bases between. For the CDR3, the DNA is TGTGCCAGCACCCGCACCGGGGGCAGCTCCTACGAGCAGTACTTC. It translates to CASTRTGGSSYEQYF.

This clonotype has ten or more counts. The chain couples TRBV18 to TRBJ2-7; D is unresolved. The germline V gene has CDR1 KGHSH and CDR2 LQKENI. Deletions cut 3 bases from V and 0 bases from J, with 15 bases between. The CDR3 has 16 amino acids. As DNA, the CDR3 is TGTGCCAGCTCACCCCTCCGTATAGGAACCTCCTACGAGCAGTACTTC. Translation gives CASSPLRIGTSYEQYF.

This chain's CDR3 is CASSSDRLVEQYF. The CDR3 DNA reads as TGTGCCAGCAGCTCGGACAGGCTTGTCGAGCAGTACTTC. This chain uses TRBV7-8 with TRBJ2-7, with 7 bases lining up with TRBD1. The CDR3 sequence is 13 residues long. With V trimmed by 4 bases and J by 6 bases, 6 bases remained unmatched. CDR1 SGHVS and CDR2 FQNEAQ come from the germline V gene.

This clonotype was counted at least ten times. This rearrangement joins TRBV12-3 or TRBV12-4 to TRBJ1-2, with D possibly matching TRBD1 (5 bases). Trimming left V 5 bases short and J 5 bases short, with 9 bases between. The length of the CDR3 is 12 residues. This chain's CDR3 is CASSASGYGYTF. The CDR3, as DNA: TGTGCCAGCAGTGCCTCAGGGTATGGCTACACCTTC.

This clonotype was seen a few times. The chain links TRBV24-1 to TRBJ2-1; 12 nucleotides match TRBD2. J was trimmed by 7 bases and V by 0 bases; bases with no gene match: 3. The CDR3 runs to 16 residues. Germline V CDR1 and CDR2: KGHDR, SFDVKD. CDR3 bases: TGTGCCACCAGTGATTTGAAGACTAGCGGGGGAAATGAGCAGTTCTTC. Amino acids: CATSDLKTSGGNEQFF.

This clonotype turned up a few times. The chain joins TRBV20-1 to TRBJ1-1; D not resolved. Deletions cut 5 bases from V and 0 bases from J, with 10 bases between. Germline V CDR1 and CDR2: DFQATT, SNEGSKA (reference sequence). The CDR3 is 13 amino acids. The CDR3 nucleotides are TGCAGTGCTGGGGTGGAAATGAACACTGAAGCTTTCTTT. Amino acid sequence: CSAGVEMNTEAFF.

This clonotype was counted a few times. V is TRBV5-1 and J is TRBJ2-7, with a weak D call TRBD1 (6 bases). This CDR3 region has 14 residues. V lost 9 bases and J lost 2, with 18 bases in between. Germline V gives CDR1 SGHRS, CDR2 YFSETQ. This CDR3 is CAMGTAGVPYEQYF. The CDR3 nucleotides read TGCGCCATGGGGACGGCAGGGGTGCCCTACGAGCAGTACTTC.

The sample holds a few counts of this clonotype. The gene calls are TRBV5-1 and TRBJ2-7; 7 bases align to TRBD1. With 3 bases clipped from V and 4 bases from J, the junction kept 10 bases outside the gene matches. Per the germline V gene, CDR1 is SGHRS and CDR2 is YFSETQ. This CDR3 comprises 15 residues. Here the CDR3 reads CASSSSGTEFYEQYF. CDR3 in DNA: TGCGCCAGCAGCTCATCCGGGACAGAATTTTACGAGCAGTACTTC. Variable domain in full (rest from reference TRBV5-1 and TRBJ2-7): KAGVTQTPRYLIKTRGQQVTLSCSPISGHRSVSWYQQTPGQGLQFLFEYFSETQRNKGNFPGRFSGRQFSNSRSEMNVSTLELGDSALYLCASSSSGTEFYEQYFGPGTRLTVT.

This clonotype was detected ten times or more. The V call is TRBV29-1, the J call TRBJ1-3; D is ambiguous. This CDR3 has 12 residues. The germline V gene has CDR1 SQVTM and CDR2 ANQGSEA. V was trimmed by 6 bases and J by 1 base, leaving 7 bases between them. The CDR3 DNA reads as TGCAGCGTCCAGAGGTCTGGAAACACCATATATTTT. Protein sequence: CSVQRSGNTIYF.

The chain links TRBV19 to TRBJ2-2, with 9 bases identical to TRBD1. V gave up 3 bases and J gave up 6 bases; unmatched junction bases: 8. Germline V gene lookup returns CDR1 LNHDA and CDR2 SQIVND (reference sequence). The CDR3 has 16 residues. The CDR3 region is CASSMPPGQGSGELFF. In nucleotides, the CDR3 is TGTGCCAGTAGTATGCCACCGGGACAGGGATCCGGGGAGCTGTTTTTT.

This clonotype was recorded at least ten times. The chain has TRBV12-3 or TRBV12-4 and TRBJ1-1; D may be TRBD1 (5 bases). Trimming removed 3 bases at V and 11 bases at J, with 19 bases between. The CDR3 is 14 amino acids. The chain's CDR3 is CASSLGEEDRRAFF. The CDR3 DNA is TGTGCCAGCAGTTTGGGGGAAGAAGATCGTAGGGCTTTCTTT.

The sample holds many counts of this clonotype. CDR3 DNA: TGTGCCAGCAGCCGGGGGGGCACAGATACGCAGTATTTT. Protein sequence: CASSRGGTDTQYF. The chain combines TRBV7-9 with TRBJ2-3; 7 bases are shared with TRBD2. Trimming at V came to 5 bases and at J to 1 base, leaving 0 bases not matched to a gene. Germline assignment: CDR1 SEHNR and CDR2 FQNEAQ (reference sequence). CDR3 size: 13 residues.

This clonotype has a handful of counts. The chain has TRBV2 and TRBJ2-5; TRBD1 matches at 9 bases. After removal of 6 bases from V and 4 bases from J, the junction contained 6 bases not matched to a gene. CDR1 and CDR2 (germline): SNHLY, FYNNEI. The CDR3 contains 14 residues. The chain's CDR3 is CASRVQGAIETQYF. CDR3 nucleotides: TGTGCCAGCAGGGTACAGGGGGCCATAGAGACCCAGTACTTC.